A selection of T cell receptor beta chains follows, all from one sample in a study of response to subunit inactivated influenza vaccine. TCRdb fed the RT-PCR reads into MiXCR, producing one record per CDR3 protein. Among 600,000 to 700,000 distinct CDR3 sequences listed, around 13% were seen once. Sequencing used PBMCs from blood, obtained around 14 days before vaccination. These receptors all come from a man aged 50 or older who received an inactivated influenza vaccine. Each CDR3 is given with its conserved first and last residue. A D gene is named only where the DNA matches it firmly. Not all rows give a size; the values are once, few, many and, for expanded clones, a class.

length: 16
V: TRBV28
size: few
J: TRBJ2-7
D: .
DNA: TGTGCCAGCAGTTTGGTAGGGAATAATCCCACCTACGAGCAGTACTTC
CDR3: CASSLVGNNPTYEQYF

length: 16
V: TRBV6-1
size: .
J: TRBJ2-1
D: TRBD2
DNA: TGTGCCAGCAGTGAGATGCTAGCGGGTCCTTACAATGAGCAGTTCTTC
CDR3: CASSEMLAGPYNEQFF

length: 16
V: TRBV9
size: .
J: TRBJ1-3
D: .
DNA: TGTGCCAGCAGCGTAGATTCGTGGGATAATGGAAACACCATATATTTT
CDR3: CASSVDSWDNGNTIYF

length: 15
V: TRBV6-2/TRBV6-3
size: few
J: TRBJ2-1
D: TRBD2
DNA: TGTGCCAGCAGTAACGGGGAGGGGTCCTACAATGAGCAGTTCTTC
CDR3: CASSNGEGSYNEQFF

length: 17
V: TRBV4-3
size: few
J: TRBJ2-3
D: .
DNA: TGCGCCAGCAGCCAAGATCAAAGAGACAGAATCACAGATACGCAGTATTTT
CDR3: CASSQDQRDRITDTQYF

length: 16
V: TRBV6-1
size: .
J: TRBJ2-4
D: TRBD2
DNA: TGTGCCAGCAGTGAATTTGAGACTAGCTTGCAAAACATTCAGTACTTC
CDR3: CASSEFETSLQNIQYF

length: 15
V: TRBV4-2
size: .
J: TRBJ2-7
D: TRBD1
DNA: TGTGCCAGCAGCCAGGATGGGACAGACTCCTACGAGCAGTACTTC
CDR3: CASSQDGTDSYEQYF

length: 16
V: TRBV7-2
size: few
J: TRBJ2-7
D: .
DNA: TGTGCCAGCAGCTCCAGTAGAGGCGTCAGAAACTACGAGCAGTACTTC
CDR3: CASSSSRGVRNYEQYF

length: 15
V: TRBV7-2
size: few
J: TRBJ1-5
D: .
DNA: TGTGCCAGCAGCTTAGCTCTCACTAACAATCAGCCCCAGCATTTT
CDR3: CASSLALTNNQPQHF

length: 14
V: TRBV20-1
size: .
J: TRBJ1-5
D: TRBD1
DNA: TGCAGTGCTAGAACGGACAGGAGCAATCAGCCCCAGCATTTT
CDR3: CSARTDRSNQPQHF

length: 13
V: TRBV12-3/TRBV12-4
size: many
J: TRBJ2-3
D: .
DNA: TGTGCCAGCAGTTTTTCGGGTGCAGATACGCAGTATTTT
CDR3: CASSFSGADTQYF

length: 12
V: TRBV29-1
size: few
J: TRBJ1-4
D: TRBD1
DNA: TGCAGCGTAAGGACAGGCGGGGAAAAACTGTTTTTT
CDR3: CSVRTGGEKLFF

length: 18
V: TRBV30
size: .
J: TRBJ2-1
D: TRBD1
DNA: TGTGCCTGGACTCGGGACAGGGGACACCCCAGCTCCTACAATGAGCAGTTCTTC
CDR3: CAWTRDRGHPSSYNEQFF

length: 14
V: TRBV20-1
size: few
J: TRBJ2-2
D: .
DNA: TGCAGTGCTAGGGCCTTGGGGGGGCCCGGGGAGCTGTTTTTT
CDR3: CSARALGGPGELFF

length: 16
V: TRBV4-3
size: few
J: TRBJ2-1
D: TRBD2
DNA: TGCGCCAGCAGCCAGTCACTAGCGGGAGGAGAATCTGAGCAGTTCTTC
CDR3: CASSQSLAGGESEQFF

length: 14
V: TRBV28
size: .
J: TRBJ2-5
D: .
DNA: TGTGCCAGCTCGGGCAGAAACGCCCAAGAGACCCAGTACTTC
CDR3: CASSGRNAQETQYF

length: 14
V: TRBV10-1
size: few
J: TRBJ2-7
D: TRBD1
DNA: TGCGCCAGCAGTCGGTCCCGAAACAGGGGTGAGCAGTACTTC
CDR3: CASSRSRNRGEQYF

length: 16
V: TRBV7-2
size: .
J: TRBJ1-6
D: TRBD1
DNA: TGTGCCAGCAGCTTAACATTCGGGACAGATAATTCACCCCTCCACTTT
CDR3: CASSLTFGTDNSPLHF

length: 13
V: TRBV20-1
size: few
J: TRBJ2-3
D: TRBD1
DNA: TGCAGTGCTGGGACAGGGAGCACAGATACGCAGTATTTT
CDR3: CSAGTGSTDTQYF

length: 19
V: TRBV10-2
size: few
J: TRBJ1-2
D: .
DNA: TGCGCCAGCAGGGCTACCCTTGATTCTCTCCCCTTAACTGGCTATGGCTACACCTTC
CDR3: CASRATLDSLPLTGYGYTF

length: 11
V: TRBV6-5
size: .
J: TRBJ2-1
D: .
DNA: TGTGCCAGCGGTCAGAACAATGAGCAGTTCTTC
CDR3: CASGQNNEQFF

length: 16
V: TRBV7-2
size: .
J: TRBJ2-1
D: .
DNA: TGTGCCAGCAGCGCCTTTAGGGGAGCGGTGTACAATGAGCAGTTCTTC
CDR3: CASSAFRGAVYNEQFF

length: 14
V: TRBV30
size: .
J: TRBJ2-1
D: .
DNA: TGTGCCTGGAGTGTAACGGGGGCCGCTAATGAGCAGTTCTTC
CDR3: CAWSVTGAANEQFF

length: 16
V: TRBV9
size: .
J: TRBJ2-7
D: .
DNA: TGTGCCAGCAGCGTAGCGCGGGACACATTCTCCTACGAGCAGTACTTC
CDR3: CASSVARDTFSYEQYF

length: 15
V: TRBV7-9
size: .
J: TRBJ2-7
D: .
DNA: TGTGCCAGCAGCTTAGCGCCCCCAACGACTTACGAGCAGTACTTC
CDR3: CASSLAPPTTYEQYF

length: 14
V: TRBV6-1
size: few
J: TRBJ2-5
D: TRBD2
DNA: TGTGCCAGCAGTGAAGTTAGCGGGAAAGAGACCCAGTACTTC
CDR3: CASSEVSGKETQYF

length: 16
V: TRBV15
size: .
J: TRBJ2-1
D: TRBD2
DNA: TGTGCCACCAGCGGCGAAACGGGGGGACCTTACAATGAGCAGTTCTTC
CDR3: CATSGETGGPYNEQFF

length: 17
V: TRBV7-2
size: few
J: TRBJ2-1
D: TRBD2
DNA: TGTGCCAGCAGTCTACTAGCGGGAGTTAGCTCCTACAATGAGCAGTTCTTC
CDR3: CASSLLAGVSSYNEQFF

length: 14
V: TRBV7-2
size: .
J: TRBJ2-5
D: TRBD1
DNA: TGTGCCAGCACCTGGACAGGGATAGGGGAGACCCAGTACTTC
CDR3: CASTWTGIGETQYF

length: 15
V: TRBV5-1
size: many
J: TRBJ2-2
D: .
DNA: TGCGCCAGCAGCTTGAAGGGGTCGGCCACCGGGGAGCTGTTTTTT
CDR3: CASSLKGSATGELFF

length: 14
V: TRBV4-2
size: few
J: TRBJ2-7
D: TRBD2
DNA: TGTGCCAGCAGCCAACTTGCGGGGGGCGACGAGCAGTACTTC
CDR3: CASSQLAGGDEQYF

length: 12
V: TRBV12-3/TRBV12-4
size: many
J: TRBJ2-7
D: .
DNA: TGTGCCAGCAGCAGGGACCCCTACGAGCAGTACTTC
CDR3: CASSRDPYEQYF

length: 12
V: TRBV20-1
size: .
J: TRBJ1-1
D: .
DNA: TGCAGTGTCCGAAGGGGGAACACTGAAGCTTTCTTT
CDR3: CSVRRGNTEAFF

length: 15
V: TRBV5-1
size: .
J: TRBJ2-5
D: TRBD1
DNA: TGCGCCAGCAGCTTGGGCCCAGGGGGCGAGGGGACCCAGTACTTC
CDR3: CASSLGPGGEGTQYF

length: 13
V: TRBV12-3/TRBV12-4
size: .
J: TRBJ2-7
D: .
DNA: TGTGCCAGCAGTTGGGGGGGCCGCTACGAGCAGTACTTC
CDR3: CASSWGGRYEQYF

length: 14
V: TRBV27
size: once
J: TRBJ1-6
D: .
DNA: TGTGCCAGCAGCAAACGCCGGCAGGAGTCACCCCTCCACTTT
CDR3: CASSKRRQESPLHF

length: 12
V: TRBV12-3/TRBV12-4
size: few
J: TRBJ1-2
D: .
DNA: TGTGCCAGCAGTTTCCGAACTGGGGGCTACACCTTC
CDR3: CASSFRTGGYTF

length: 17
V: TRBV9
size: few
J: TRBJ2-7
D: .
DNA: TGTGCCAGCAGCGTATCATGGGAGCCAGCCTTCTCCTACGAGCAGTACTTC
CDR3: CASSVSWEPAFSYEQYF

length: 12
V: TRBV30
size: few
J: TRBJ2-3
D: .
DNA: TGTGCCTGGACAGGGACGGGAGATACGCAGTATTTT
CDR3: CAWTGTGDTQYF

length: 16
V: TRBV5-1
size: .
J: TRBJ1-6
D: .
DNA: TGCGCCAGCAGCTTGGCCGGGAGCAGCCGGGGTTCACCCCTCCACTTT
CDR3: CASSLAGSSRGSPLHF

length: 16
V: TRBV12-3/TRBV12-4
size: many
J: TRBJ2-5
D: TRBD1
DNA: TGTGCCAGCAGTCTAACCCCTGGGACAGGGGGAGAGACCCAGTACTTC
CDR3: CASSLTPGTGGETQYF

length: 16
V: TRBV7-3
size: .
J: TRBJ2-2
D: TRBD1
DNA: TGTGCCAGCAGCCCCCACCAACAGGGGGCTGGCGGGGAGCTGTTTTTT
CDR3: CASSPHQQGAGGELFF

length: 14
V: TRBV5-1
size: .
J: TRBJ2-7
D: TRBD1
DNA: TGCGCCAGCAGCTTGGGGACAGGGGAAGGCAGACTGTACTTC
CDR3: CASSLGTGEGRLYF

length: 16
V: TRBV27
size: many
J: TRBJ1-1
D: .
DNA: TGTGCCAGCAGTTTTCTTGGTTCTGGGCTAGGAACTGAAGCTTTCTTT
CDR3: CASSFLGSGLGTEAFF

length: 17
V: TRBV5-1
size: .
J: TRBJ2-1
D: TRBD2
DNA: TGCGCCAGCAGCGCCCGACTAGCGGGAGGGCCTTCCTATGAGCAGTTCTTC
CDR3: CASSARLAGGPSYEQFF

length: 16
V: TRBV12-3/TRBV12-4
size: few
J: TRBJ2-2
D: TRBD2
DNA: TGTGCCAGCAGTTTAACTAGCGCTGCGAACACCGGGGAGCTGTTTTTT
CDR3: CASSLTSAANTGELFF

length: 12
V: TRBV20-1
size: once
J: TRBJ2-7
D: TRBD1
DNA: TGCAGTGCCCCGGACAGGTACTACGAGCAGTACTTC
CDR3: CSAPDRYYEQYF

length: 13
V: TRBV10-2
size: .
J: TRBJ1-5
D: TRBD1
DNA: TGCGCCAGCAGTGATACAGGGGCTCAGCCCCAGCATTTT
CDR3: CASSDTGAQPQHF

length: 14
V: TRBV20-1
size: few
J: TRBJ2-5
D: TRBD2
DNA: TGCAGTGCTAAACTAGCGGGGATCCAAGAGACCCAGTACTTC
CDR3: CSAKLAGIQETQYF

length: 17
V: TRBV20-1
size: .
J: TRBJ2-7
D: .
DNA: TGCAGTGCTCCTCGGCCGGGTCCGTCCCTTAGCTCCTACGAGCAGTACTTC
CDR3: CSAPRPGPSLSSYEQYF

length: 13
V: TRBV20-1
size: few
J: TRBJ2-7
D: .
DNA: TGCAGTGCTAGCTCACCAGGCTCCTACGAGCAGTACTTC
CDR3: CSASSPGSYEQYF

length: 14
V: TRBV5-1
size: many
J: TRBJ2-7
D: .
DNA: TGCGCCAGCAGCGCTGGACAGAGATCCTACGAGCAGTACTTC
CDR3: CASSAGQRSYEQYF

length: 15
V: TRBV4-3
size: few
J: TRBJ2-2
D: .
DNA: TGCGCCAGCAGCCAAGAGTTGAGGCACACCGGGGAGCTGTTTTTT
CDR3: CASSQELRHTGELFF

length: 13
V: TRBV6-1
size: few
J: TRBJ1-5
D: TRBD1
DNA: TGTGCCAGCAGGCTGACAGGGGATCAGCCCCAGCATTTT
CDR3: CASRLTGDQPQHF

length: 14
V: TRBV28
size: .
J: TRBJ2-7
D: .
DNA: TGTGCCAGCAGCCGAGCGGCGAAGGTCTACGAGCAGTACTTC
CDR3: CASSRAAKVYEQYF

length: 17
V: TRBV4-3
size: .
J: TRBJ2-3
D: TRBD2
DNA: TGCGCCAGCAGCCAAGATAGGGGACTAGCGTCGACAGATACGCAGTATTTT
CDR3: CASSQDRGLASTDTQYF